The T cell receptor (beta chain) under discussion was sequenced for a study of cytomegalovirus exposure and HLA in healthy donors. Study results and caveats: Usually a TCR sequence was rare, but some public TCRs were found in many donors. The presence/absence work took it that sequencing depth was about the same across donors.

60 Vbeta and 13 Jbeta primers were used in PCR. TCRdb's table, derived via immunoSEQ multiplex PCR, lists solely in-frame clones and lacks some. The sample lists around 150,000 clones, around 80% occurring once. As concerns this clone: Antigen: not known.

This CDR3 is 14 amino acids long. From germline, CDR1 is SGHRS and CDR2 YFSETQ. V was pared by 5 bases and J by 3 bases, with 6 bases of the junction left unmatched. The clonotype comes from a man aged 35 to 55 in good health and CMV-seropositive. The chain links TRBV5-1 to TRBJ1-1; 8 nucleotides agree with TRBD1. Sequenced sample: PBMCs. The CDR3 here is CASSKTGEDTEAFF. The CDR3 DNA reads as TGCGCCAGCAGTAAGACAGGGGAGGACACTGAAGCTTTCTTT. The whole variable domain, remainder taken from reference TRBV5-1 and TRBJ1-1, is KAGVTQTPRYLIKTRGQQVTLSCSPISGHRSVSWYQQTPGQGLQFLFEYFSETQRNKGNFPGRFSGRQFSNSRSEMNVSTLELGDSALYLCASSKTGEDTEAFFGQGTRLTVV.